A selection of T cell receptor beta chains follows, all from one sample in a study of Ad26.COV2.S vaccination and SARS-CoV-2 variants. Sequencing used immunoSEQ multiplex PCR; TCRdb keeps in-frame clones, though not all of them. The sample records 250,000 or so clones, around 90% being singletons. The sequences come from peripheral blood, collected in a trial of Ad26.COV2.S vaccine versus placebo. These receptors were collected from a person aged 18-60 years who received the Ad26.COV2.S COVID-19 vaccine or a placebo. Both conserved end residues are part of each CDR3. A D gene is named only where the DNA matches it firmly. Where a row states a size, it is once, few, many or the class of an expanded clone; other rows omit it.

abundance | d_gene | j_gene | v_gene | CDR3nt | CDR3aa
NA | NA | TRBJ1-1 | TRBV19 | TGTGCCAGTAGTATCCCGGGGACGGTGAACACTGAAGCTTTCTTT | CASSIPGTVNTEAFF
once | TRBD2 | TRBJ2-1 | TRBV18 | TGTGCCAGCTCACGGCCGGGACTAGCGGGAGGAACAAATGAGCAGTTCTTC | CASSRPGLAGGTNEQFF
NA | TRBD2 | TRBJ2-1 | TRBV29-1 | TGCAGCGTTGAGACTTTGAAGCCAAGAGTCAGCGGGAGACTCTACAATGAGCAGTTCTTC | CSVETLKPRVSGRLYNEQFF
NA | TRBD2 | TRBJ2-3 | TRBV9 | TGTGCCAGCAGCGTAACTCCACTAGCGGGAGAGACGCTTAGCACAGATACGCAGTATTTT | CASSVTPLAGETLSTDTQYF
NA | TRBD1 | TRBJ1-4 | TRBV7-9 | TGTGCCAGCAGCGGGGGGACAGTGCTAGAAAAACTGTTTTTT | CASSGGTVLEKLFF
NA | NA | TRBJ2-5 | TRBV9 | TGTGCCAGCAGCATAAGCGGACAGTCGATGGCCCAGTACTTC | CASSISGQSMAQYF
NA | NA | TRBJ2-5 | TRBV27 | TGTGCCAGCAGTTGGAGTGGGACCCAGTACTTC | CASSWSGTQYF
NA | TRBD2 | TRBJ2-2 | TRBV30 | TGTGCCTGGAGTCTACCGGGACTAGCGGAAATTTACACCGGGGAGCTGTTTTTT | CAWSLPGLAEIYTGELFF
NA | TRBD2 | TRBJ2-1 | TRBV11-2 | TGTGCCAGCAGGGGCGGGAGCCCGTACAATGAGCAGTTCTTC | CASRGGSPYNEQFF
NA | TRBD1 | TRBJ1-1 | TRBV29-1 | TGCAGCGTGAAGGACAGGGCGGGTAATACTGAAGCTTTCTTT | CSVKDRAGNTEAFF
NA | NA | TRBJ1-3 | TRBV9 | TGTGCCAGCAGCGTAGGCGGACAAGCCTCTGGAAACACCATATATTTT | CASSVGGQASGNTIYF
once | NA | TRBJ1-1 | TRBV7-2 | TGTGCCAGCAGCTTACAGGGAGGCGACACTGAAGCTTTCTTT | CASSLQGGDTEAFF
NA | TRBD2 | TRBJ2-1 | TRBV19 | TGTGCCAGTAGTCGACTAGCCCTAGGCTCCGGAGAGCAGTTCTTC | CASSRLALGSGEQFF
NA | NA | TRBJ1-3 | TRBV28 | TGTGCCAGCAGTTTGGGGGGTACTGGAAACACCATATATTTT | CASSLGGTGNTIYF
NA | NA | TRBJ1-2 | TRBV2 | TGTGCCAGCTTTGACGGCGGTCCTAACTATGGCTACACCTTC | CASFDGGPNYGYTF
NA | TRBD1 | TRBJ1-1 | TRBV27 | TGTGCCAGCAGTGACAGGGGATCGGGAGCTTTCTTT | CASSDRGSGAFF
NA | NA | TRBJ2-1 | TRBV7-9 | TGTGCCAGCAGCTCGTCGCAGGGTCTTGAGCAGTTCTTC | CASSSSQGLEQFF
NA | NA | TRBJ2-5 | TRBV11-2 | TGTGCCAGCAGTGGCCGCCGGGAGACCCAGTACTTC | CASSGRRETQYF
NA | NA | TRBJ1-2 | TRBV6-6 | TGTGCCAGCAGTGCCTACACACCAGCTAACTATGGCTACACCTTC | CASSAYTPANYGYTF
once | NA | TRBJ2-1 | TRBV3-1/TRBV3-2 | TGTGCCAGCAGCCATGGGGGTTCTAGGAATGAGCAGTTCTTC | CASSHGGSRNEQFF
NA | NA | TRBJ2-1 | TRBV30 | TGTGCCTGGGGTCCGACTCCTGACTCCTACAATGAGCAGTTCTTC | CAWGPTPDSYNEQFF
NA | TRBD2 | TRBJ2-3 | TRBV29-1 | TGCAGCGTTGGACGATTAGCGGGAGGGATAGATACGCAGTATTTT | CSVGRLAGGIDTQYF
few | NA | TRBJ1-4 | TRBV7-9 | TGTGCCAGCAGCTTAAAAGGGGTTAATGAAAAACTGTTTTTT | CASSLKGVNEKLFF
NA | NA | TRBJ2-2 | TRBV9 | TGTGCCAGCAGCACACAGCCCGAGGCCACCGGGGAGCTGTTTTTT | CASSTQPEATGELFF
NA | TRBD1 | TRBJ1-1 | TRBV7-2 | TGTGCCAGCAGCTTATCCGGGACAGGGATAAGTACTGAAGCTTTCTTT | CASSLSGTGISTEAFF
NA | TRBD2 | TRBJ2-3 | TRBV4-1 | TGCGCCAGCAGCCAAGGGGGTGCTAGCGGGAGGGGTACCCGCACAGATACGCAGTATTTT | CASSQGGASGRGTRTDTQYF
once | NA | TRBJ2-2 | TRBV2 | TGTGCCAGCAGTGAAGGGTGGGCCGGGGAGCTGTTTTTT | CASSEGWAGELFF
NA | TRBD2 | TRBJ2-3 | TRBV6-2/TRBV6-3 | TGTGCCAGCAGTTCCCCTTTTCATGGCGGGGGACTTAAAAGCACAGATACGCAGTATTTT | CASSSPFHGGGLKSTDTQYF
NA | NA | TRBJ1-3 | TRBV9 | TGTGCCAGCAGCGTAGCAGACTCTGGAAACACCATATATTTT | CASSVADSGNTIYF
NA | NA | TRBJ2-6 | TRBV14 | TGTGCCAGCAGCCAAAATATGTGGAGGTCTGGGGCCAACGTCCTGACTTTC | CASSQNMWRSGANVLTF
NA | NA | TRBJ1-3 | TRBV19 | TGTGCCAGTAGATCCAGTCACTCTGGAAACACCATATATTTT | CASRSSHSGNTIYF
NA | TRBD2 | TRBJ2-3 | TRBV3-1/TRBV3-2 | TGTGCCAGCAGCCAAGATCGGGGGGGGCCCGAAGATACGCAGTATTTT | CASSQDRGGPEDTQYF
NA | TRBD1 | TRBJ1-4 | TRBV7-2 | TGTGCCAGCAGCGGTCGACAGGGTACTAATGAAAAACTGTTTTTT | CASSGRQGTNEKLFF
NA | TRBD2 | TRBJ2-7 | TRBV7-7 | TGTGCTAGCAGCTTAGGGGCGCGGGGGGGATCCTACGAGCAGTACTTC | CASSLGARGGSYEQYF
many | NA | TRBJ1-1 | TRBV5-1 | TGCGCCAGCAGCTTAGCGGCACGAAGCCGAGCTTTCTTT | CASSLAARSRAFF
NA | NA | TRBJ2-2 | TRBV29-1 | TGCAGCGTTGAAGAGTCACAGGGATACACCGGGGAGCTGTTTTTT | CSVEESQGYTGELFF
NA | NA | TRBJ2-7 | TRBV30 | TGTGCCTGGGGAGATGGGGTGTTGGTCCACGAGCAGTACTTC | CAWGDGVLVHEQYF
NA | NA | TRBJ1-3 | TRBV5-4 | TGTGCCAGCAGCTTGGCCGGGAACCGGGGCAGGTCAGGAAACACCATATATTTT | CASSLAGNRGRSGNTIYF
NA | NA | TRBJ2-7 | TRBV4-2 | TGTGCCAGCAGCCAAGATGGTTTCTCCTACGAGCAGTACTTC | CASSQDGFSYEQYF
NA | NA | TRBJ2-1 | TRBV6-1 | TGTGCCAGCAGTGAAGCCGGGCTTCTAGACTACAATGAGCAGTTCTTC | CASSEAGLLDYNEQFF
NA | NA | TRBJ2-5 | TRBV4-1 | TGCGCCAGCAGCCAAGTAGGGGGCCAAGAGACCCAGTACTTC | CASSQVGGQETQYF
NA | NA | TRBJ2-5 | TRBV6-6 | TGTGCCAGCAGTTACTTTCAAGGGCGGGAGACCCAGTACTTC | CASSYFQGRETQYF
NA | NA | TRBJ1-6 | TRBV30 | TGTGCCTGGAGTGTAGACCGAGTCAATTCACCCCTCCACTTT | CAWSVDRVNSPLHF
NA | NA | TRBJ2-1 | TRBV4-1 | TGCGCCAGCAGCCAGCGAGCGGGTGCAGTCAATGAGCAGTTCTTC | CASSQRAGAVNEQFF